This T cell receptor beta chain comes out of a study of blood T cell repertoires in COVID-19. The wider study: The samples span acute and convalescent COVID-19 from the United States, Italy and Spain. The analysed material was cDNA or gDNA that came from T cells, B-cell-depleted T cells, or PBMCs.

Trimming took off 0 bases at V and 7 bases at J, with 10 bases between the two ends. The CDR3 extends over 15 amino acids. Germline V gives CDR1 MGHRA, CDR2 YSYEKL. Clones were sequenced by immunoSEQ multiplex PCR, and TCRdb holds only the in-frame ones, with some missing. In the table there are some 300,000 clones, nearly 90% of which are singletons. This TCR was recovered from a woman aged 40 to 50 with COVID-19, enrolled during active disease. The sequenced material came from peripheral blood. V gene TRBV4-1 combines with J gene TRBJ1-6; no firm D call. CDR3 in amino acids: CASSQDVVLNSPLHF. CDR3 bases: TGCGCCAGCAGCCAAGACGTAGTTCTAAATTCACCCCTCCACTTT.